This T cell receptor beta chain was documented in a study of blood T cell repertoires in COVID-19. Whole-study context: Italy, Spain and the United States were the sources of the convalescent and acute COVID-19 samples.

V dropped 2 bases and J dropped 2; count of bases not matched to a gene: 3. The CDR3 has 16 amino acids. Germline V gene data show CDR1 as LGHNA and CDR2 as YNFKEQ. Authors' processing steps: Reference gene primer amplification yielded estimated nucleated cell counts. Clones were read by immunoSEQ multiplex PCR, and TCRdb kept only the in-frame ones, dropping some. Clone size and V and J calls were adopted from that table, with D and trimming inferred from the DNA. Altogether some 89,000 clones are present, roughly 78% being singletons, with the ten largest covering 0.95% to 1.5%. Sequencing was carried out using peripheral blood. V gene TRBV4-2 combines with J gene TRBJ2-4, with TRBD2 identical over 10 bases. This TCR came from a woman aged 80 or older with acute or convalescent COVID-19. The CDR3 is CASSQPSGGSKNIQYF. The CDR3 DNA sequence: TGTGCCAGCAGCCAACCTAGCGGGGGTTCCAAAAACATTCAGTACTTC.